The rows below give T cell receptor beta chains drawn from one sample of a study of blood T cells in healthy people across ages. TCRdb independently ran MiXCR on the 5' RACE reads; one entry per CDR3 protein. This sample has fewer than 800,000 distinct CDR3 sequences; roughly 25% occur once, and the top ten carry roughly a tenth. The same sample was also used in a study of T cells of mothers and their children.

Material for sequencing was blood. These receptor sequences come from a boy between 5 and 17 years old in good health. Each CDR3 is given with its conserved first and last residue. D genes are given only for firm matches. The size field is filled for only some rows; it gives once, few, many or a size class.

abundance,v_gene,d_gene,j_gene,CDR3nt,CDR3aa
few,TRBV6-5,NA,TRBJ2-7,TGTGCCAGCAGTGATTCAGGAAACGAGCAGTACTTC,CASSDSGNEQYF
NA,TRBV25-1,TRBD2,TRBJ2-5,TGTGCCAGCGGCCTAGCGGGGGTTAAAGAGACCCAGTACTTC,CASGLAGVKETQYF
NA,TRBV29-1,NA,TRBJ2-6,TGCAGCGCCGGGGGTAGCTTCTCTGGGGCCAACGTCCTGACTTTC,CSAGGSFSGANVLTF
few,TRBV12-3/TRBV12-4,TRBD1,TRBJ2-1,TGTGCCAGCAGTGACCTCCGGGACAGTTACTACAATGAGCAGTTCTTC,CASSDLRDSYYNEQFF
NA,TRBV28,NA,TRBJ2-7,TGTGCCAGCCCCGACATGTACGAGCAGTACTTC,CASPDMYEQYF
NA,TRBV20-1,TRBD1,TRBJ2-5,TGCAGTGCTAGGGGGGACAGGGGGCAGGAAGAGACCCAGTACTTC,CSARGDRGQEETQYF
NA,TRBV28,TRBD1,TRBJ1-2,TGTGCCAGCAGTAATTACAGGGGGCGTGCGGGAGGCTACACCTTC,CASSNYRGRAGGYTF
NA,TRBV28,NA,TRBJ2-7,TGTGCCAGCAGTCCGCTCGGGACAAACTACGAGCAGTACTTC,CASSPLGTNYEQYF
NA,TRBV28,NA,TRBJ2-5,TGCGGAACAGGGGAGGGAGAGACCCAGTACTTC,CGTGEGETQYF
few,TRBV25-1,NA,TRBJ2-5,TGTGCCAGCGAACCCTGGAATATGGAGGAGACCCAGTACTTC,CASEPWNMEETQYF
NA,TRBV19,TRBD1,TRBJ2-1,TGTGCCAGTAGTATGAGGACAGGGGGAGGCTACAATGAGCAGTTCTTC,CASSMRTGGGYNEQFF
few,TRBV4-2,TRBD2,TRBJ2-2,TGTGCCAGCAGCCCCGGACTAGCGGGATTGAGGAACACCGGGGAGCTGTTTTTT,CASSPGLAGLRNTGELFF
NA,TRBV20-1,TRBD1,TRBJ1-1,TGCAGTGCTCCAATGGACAGGGCGGGTGAAGCTTTCTTT,CSAPMDRAGEAFF
NA,TRBV6-2/TRBV6-3,NA,TRBJ1-4,TGTGCCAGCAGTTACCCCGGAGGGAGCCATGAAGAAAAACTGTTTTTT,CASSYPGGSHEEKLFF
few,TRBV12-3/TRBV12-4,NA,TRBJ2-4,TGTGCCAGCAGCCGCGGTACATCCAAAGACATTCAGTACTTC,CASSRGTSKDIQYF
NA,TRBV10-3,NA,TRBJ2-5,TGTGCCATCAGGGGACGAATCCAAGAGACCCAGTACTTC,CAIRGRIQETQYF
few,TRBV15,NA,TRBJ2-3,TGTGCCACCAGCACGCAAAGAGTTAACACAGATACGCAGTATTTT,CATSTQRVNTDTQYF
NA,TRBV10-2,NA,TRBJ2-7,TGCGCCAGCAGTGATCACGGGTACTACGAGCAGTACTTC,CASSDHGYYEQYF
few,TRBV5-1,TRBD2,TRBJ2-3,TGCGCCAGCAGCTGGACTAGCGGGATTACAGATACGCAGTATTTT,CASSWTSGITDTQYF
NA,TRBV29-1,TRBD1,TRBJ2-7,TGCAGCGTCGACCGGGACAGGGTCAACGAGCAGTACTTC,CSVDRDRVNEQYF
few,TRBV11-2,NA,TRBJ1-5,TGTGCCAGCAGCTTAGATCCAGGGCTTAGCAATCAGCCCCAGCATTTT,CASSLDPGLSNQPQHF
NA,TRBV5-6,NA,TRBJ1-6,TGTGCCAGCAGCATGGGGCAGGGAAATTCACCCCTCCACTTT,CASSMGQGNSPLHF
NA,TRBV15,TRBD1,TRBJ2-5,TGTGCCACCAGCAGAGGTCGGACAGGGTTTGACTTC,CATSRGRTGFDF
once,TRBV20-1,NA,TRBJ2-7,TGCAGTGCTAGAGAGGATGAGTATAAGCAGTACTTC,CSAREDEYKQYF
few,TRBV11-2,NA,TRBJ2-1,TGTGCCAGCAGCTTAGGGGACGCTACTATAGGGAGAAATGAGCAGTTCTTC,CASSLGDATIGRNEQFF
few,TRBV29-1,TRBD1,TRBJ2-7,TGCAGCGGAGGGACAGGGGGCTCCTACGAGCAGTACTTC,CSGGTGGSYEQYF
NA,TRBV11-2,NA,TRBJ2-5,TGTGTCAGCAGCCCTAAAGAGACCCAGTACTTC,CVSSPKETQYF
NA,TRBV5-1,TRBD1,TRBJ2-1,TGCGCCAGCAGCTCGGGACAGGGGTTTAACGAGCAGTTCTTC,CASSSGQGFNEQFF
NA,TRBV7-6,TRBD2,TRBJ2-1,TGTGCCAGCAGAAGCCTTACTAGCGGGAGGTCTTCCTACAATGAGCAGTTCTTC,CASRSLTSGRSSYNEQFF
few,TRBV3-1,NA,TRBJ1-3,TGTGCCAGCAGCCAAAGTGGTTATTGGAACACCATATATTTT,CASSQSGYWNTIYF
few,TRBV28,TRBD1,TRBJ2-7,TGTGCCAGCAGCGTAGGGACAGGGGGGCCCTACGAGCAGTACTTC,CASSVGTGGPYEQYF
few,TRBV4-1,NA,TRBJ2-7,TGCGCCAGCAGCCAAGGCCAAGGGACCGAGCAGTACTTC,CASSQGQGTEQYF
NA,TRBV7-9,TRBD2,TRBJ2-7,TGTGCCAGCAGTCCTAGCGGGGGGTCCCTCTACGAGCAGTACTTC,CASSPSGGSLYEQYF